The next 21 T cell receptor beta chains were all read from a single sample in a study of shared clonotypes between healthy human individuals. Some clones are missing from TCRdb's copy, which holds only in-frame ones; the method was immunoSEQ multiplex PCR. The sample records roughly 2 million clones, about 95% being singletons. Naive CD8 cells were CD45RO-negative, positively selected for CCR7, excluding terminally differentiated effector memory CD45RA+ cells. Sequenced input: naive CD8+ T cells sorted from blood. The receptors come from a young man in good health.

This rearrangement joins TRBV6-5 to TRBJ2-7, with D perhaps matching TRBD1 or TRBD2 (5 bases each). The V end lost 11 bases, the J end lost 2 bases, and 19 bases lay between the germline ends. The CDR3 totals 14 residues. Germline values: CDR1 MNHEY, CDR2 SVGAGI. DNA of the CDR3: TGTGCCTCCGTCGGGGACGGTAGACCCTACGAGCAGTACTTC. It encodes CASVGDGRPYEQYF.

V and J are TRBV28 and TRBJ1-1, with a tentative D call TRBD1 (5 bases). Per the germline V gene, CDR1 is MDHEN and CDR2 is SYDVKM. V lost 7 bases, J lost 5 bases, and 17 bases lay in between. The CDR3 sequence is 14 residues long. DNA of the CDR3: TGTGCCAGCACCCTGGCCGGGGGAGGTACTGAAGCTTTCTTT. Encoded protein: CASTLAGGGTEAFF.

The chain combines TRBV5-1 with TRBJ2-1, with 7 bases aligning to TRBD1. Germline V gene sequence: CDR1 SGHRS, CDR2 YFSETQ. The trim removed 0 bases at V and 4 bases at J, leaving 4 bases unmatched. The CDR3 consists of 15 residues. The CDR3 DNA reads TGCGCCAGCAGCTTGGTGACAGGGCCTTACAATGAGCAGTTCTTC. It codes for CASSLVTGPYNEQFF.

The chain has TRBV19 and TRBJ1-1; 9 bases are a match to TRBD1. The germline V gene encodes CDR1 LNHDA and CDR2 SQIVND (reference sequence). This CDR3 is built from 16 residues. V lost 7 bases, J lost 1 base, and 10 bases stayed unmatched. The CDR3, as DNA: TGTGCCAGTATCGGGGTCGGGACAGGGTGGAACACTGAAGCTTTCTTT. Translated: CASIGVGTGWNTEAFF.

The chain has TRBV7-8 and TRBJ2-1; 8 bases agree with TRBD2. This CDR3 spans 16 amino acids. Trimming took 1 base from V and 4 from J; bases not matched to a gene: 6. Germline V gene data show CDR1 as SGHVS and CDR2 as FQNEAQ. The CDR3 loop reads CASSLEVAGTYNEQFF. Written as DNA, the CDR3 is TGTGCCAGCAGCTTAGAGGTAGCGGGAACTTACAATGAGCAGTTCTTC. Based on the CDR3 plus reference TRBV7-8 and TRBJ2-1, the full variable domain is GAGVSQSPRYKVAKRGQDVALRCDPISGHVSLFWYQQALGQGPEFLTYFQNEAQLDKSGLPSDRFFAERPEGSVSTLKIQRTQQEDSAVYLCASSLEVAGTYNEQFFGPGTRLTVL.

The chain combines TRBV11-2 with TRBJ1-1; D is possibly TRBD1 (5 bases). Trimming left V 5 bases short and J 7 bases short, with 20 bases between. Germline V gene data show CDR1 as SGHAT and CDR2 as FQNNGV. The CDR3 totals 15 residues. The DNA for the CDR3 is TGTGCCAGCAGCCCCGAGGAGGGGTGGGAGAGTGAAGCTTTCTTT. It yields the protein CASSPEEGWESEAFF.

The genes are TRBV4-1 and TRBJ2-6; a weak D match, TRBD1 (6 bases). From germline, CDR1 is MGHRA and CDR2 YSYEKL. V lost 1 base to trimming and J lost 0 bases, with 19 bases between them. The CDR3 length is 20 residues. CDR3 sequence reads: CASSQVRLGAWNSGANVLTF. The DNA for the CDR3 is TGCGCCAGCAGCCAAGTTCGGTTGGGGGCTTGGAACTCTGGGGCCAACGTCCTGACTTTC.

This clone was found once. Other DNA sequences in the same sample also yield this CDR3. The V gene is TRBV18, the J gene TRBJ2-1, with 8 positions matching TRBD1. There are 13 residues in the CDR3. CDR1 KGHSH and CDR2 LQKENI come from the germline V gene. V was pared by 6 bases and J by 6 bases, with 4 bases of the junction left unmatched. The CDR3 is CASSPGTGNEQFF. In DNA form, the CDR3 reads TGTGCCAGCTCGCCCGGGACAGGCAATGAGCAGTTCTTC.

The chain is built from TRBV11-2 and TRBJ1-1; D is undetermined. Trimming removed 4 bases from V and 5 bases from J, with 11 bases in between. The germline CDR1 and CDR2 sequences are SGHAT and FQNNGV. This CDR3 region has 13 residues. The CDR3 DNA reads TGTGCCAGCAGCTCACCGTATATGACTGAAGCTTTCTTT. It encodes CASSSPYMTEAFF.

On this clone: The same CDR3 can be traced to other DNA sequences in this sample. This chain connects TRBV6-5 to TRBJ1-1, with D unclear. Germline V gene data show CDR1 as MNHEY and CDR2 as SVGAGI. Trimming removed 2 bases at V and 1 base at J, with 5 bases between. The CDR3 has 13 residues. CDR3 DNA sequence: TGTGCCAGCAGTTACGACGGGAACACTGAAGCTTTCTTT. Translated, it gives CASSYDGNTEAFF.

This chain connects TRBV10-2 to TRBJ2-7; D is possibly TRBD2 (5 bases). CDR1 is WSHSY, CDR2 SAAADI, per germline. The germline V and J ends were trimmed by 4 bases and 2 bases, with 12 bases remaining between them. The CDR3 consists of 14 residues. The CDR3 region has the DNA TGCGCCAGCAGTGCTAGCCTAGCTGCCTACGAGCAGTACTTC. The encoded protein is CASSASLAAYEQYF.

V gene TRBV6-5 combines with J gene TRBJ2-5; maybe TRBD1 (6 bases). This CDR3 contains 15 residues. Germline V gene lookup returns CDR1 MNHEY and CDR2 SVGAGI. Trimming removed 6 bases from V and 5 bases from J, with 19 bases in between. CDR3 bases: TGTGCCAGCAGCCCGCCCGGGACATGGGGGGAGACCCAGTACTTC. This codes for CASSPPGTWGETQYF.

This chain connects TRBV4-3 to TRBJ2-7; D is possibly TRBD2 (5 bases). This CDR3 has 15 residues. The germline CDR1 and CDR2 sequences are LGHNA and YSLEER. Trimming removed 4 bases from V and 2 bases from J, with 15 bases in between. CDR3 in amino acids: CASSPTRAVTYEQYF. The CDR3 nucleotides read TGCGCCAGCAGCCCCACCCGAGCGGTGACCTACGAGCAGTACTTC.

This chain connects TRBV6-4 to TRBJ2-1; D not resolved. The V gene's germline CDR1 is MRHNA and CDR2 SNTAGT. The CDR3 contains 13 residues. Deletions cut 3 bases from V and 5 bases from J, with 8 bases between. CDR3 amino acids: CASSDLLNNEQFF. CDR3 in DNA: TGTGCCAGCAGTGATCTACTTAACAATGAGCAGTTCTTC.

This chain joins TRBV4-3 and TRBJ2-7; no clear D. The germline V and J ends were trimmed by 1 base and 0 bases, with 13 bases remaining between them. The CDR3 runs 16 residues. Germline V gene lookup returns CDR1 LGHNA and CDR2 YSLEER. The CDR3 protein is CASSQVAFESSYEQYF. CDR3 DNA sequence: TGCGCCAGCAGCCAAGTGGCCTTTGAGAGCTCCTACGAGCAGTACTTC.

Remarks on this clone: The same CDR3 also results from other DNA sequences found in this sample. The rearrangement joins TRBV30 to TRBJ2-7; 7 bases are shared with TRBD2. Trimming took 0 bases from V and 5 from J; bases not matched to a gene: 7. The CDR3 runs to 14 residues. Germline values: CDR1 GTSNPN, CDR2 SVGIG (reference sequence). CDR3 region: CAWSVLGGEDEQYF. CDR3 nucleotides: TGTGCCTGGAGTGTATTGGGAGGGGAAGACGAGCAGTACTTC.

The chain couples TRBV10-1 to TRBJ2-7, with D unresolved. Germline CDR1 reads WNHNN; CDR2 reads SYGVQD (reference sequence). CDR3 size: 14 residues. V was shortened by 0 bases and J by 4 bases, with 10 bases between the two germline ends. CDR3 in amino acids: CASSESTVPYEQYF. DNA of the CDR3: TGCGCCAGCAGTGAGTCGACGGTCCCGTACGAGCAGTACTTC.

The CDR3 DNA reads TGTGCCAGCAGCGTAGCTATTGAGGGCAGTTACACCGGGGAGCTGTTTTTT. Translation: CASSVAIEGSYTGELFF. The V gene is TRBV9, the J gene TRBJ2-2, with a weak D call TRBD2 (5 bases). Trimming stripped 0 bases from V and 3 bases from J, with 15 bases between. The V gene's germline CDR1 is SGDLS and CDR2 YYNGEE. This CDR3 has 17 amino acids. The full variable domain, with the rest looked up from reference TRBV9 and TRBJ2-2, is DSGVTQTPKHLITATGQRVTLRCSPRSGDLSVYWYQQSLDQGLQFLIQYYNGEERAKGNILERFSAQQFPDLHSELNLSSLELGDSALYFCASSVAIEGSYTGELFFGEGSRLTVL.

The CDR3 reads CASSEGSRGPYEQYF. In DNA, the CDR3 is TGTGCCAGCAGTGAAGGATCAAGGGGTCCCTACGAGCAGTACTTC. The V gene is TRBV2, the J gene TRBJ2-7; D is possibly TRBD1 (5 bases). Trimming took off 1 base at V and 2 bases at J, with 12 bases between the two ends. This CDR3 contains 15 residues. Germline loops: CDR1 SNHLY, CDR2 FYNNEI.

Turning to this clone: Other DNA sequences in the sample encode the same CDR3. The chain joins TRBV27 to TRBJ1-6; D uncertain. Per the germline V gene, CDR1 is MNHEY and CDR2 is SMNVEV (reference sequence). The CDR3 is made up of 12 amino acids. Trimming left V 5 bases short and J 6 bases short, with 5 bases between. The CDR3 DNA is TGTGCCAGCAGTCCCCTTAATTCACCCCTCCACTTT. Amino acid sequence: CASSPLNSPLHF.

This rearrangement joins TRBV5-4 to TRBJ2-3, with 10 positions matching TRBD1. Trimming removed 4 bases from V and 6 bases from J; junction bases left unmatched: 11. Germline V gives CDR1 SGHNT, CDR2 YYREEE (reference sequence). The CDR3 is made up of 16 amino acids. The DNA for the CDR3 is TGTGCCAGCAGCGGCCTAGGACAGGGGGGATCCGATACGCAGTATTTT. Protein: CASSGLGQGGSDTQYF.